The rows below give T cell receptor beta chains drawn from one sample of a study of OX40 agonist ivuxolimab in advanced cancers. Method: immunoSEQ multiplex PCR; TCRdb's copy keeps in-frame clones and lacks some. The sample comprises 58,000 or so clones, 65% to 90% of which are singletons, and less than 0.9% rests with the top ten. The sequences come from CD4+ or CD8+ T cells sorted from blood, collected in a trial of the OX40 agonist ivuxolimab. The origin of the receptors is an adult with an advanced solid tumor such as melanoma, head and neck, liver or kidney cancer. The CDR3 runs from the conserved cysteine through the conserved F or W. The order of the fields is V gene, CDR3 protein.

>TRBV6-5
CASSYSAGGGYTF
>TRBV5-1
CASSFTTGVVSGNTIYF
>TRBV4-1
CASSQRSGGANTGELFF
>TRBV12-5
CASGLPTSDTQYF
>TRBV2
CASSYRGMTDTQYF
>TRBV6-1
CASSEVGSGPNGSPLHF
>TRBV5-4
CASSLFRFTQVGYTF
>TRBV16
CASSQLATGTDTQYF
>TRBV29-1
CSVIIGQGRAFF
>TRBV10-3
CAISNPGTGNPNEQFF
>TRBV19
CASSVRTQGRGEAFF
>TRBV19
CASSGRGLSDTQYF
>TRBV2
CASSGETYEQYF
>TRBV7-9
CASSYPPGTSGYEQYF
>TRBV15
CATSREVGGWSGANVLTF
>TRBV9
CASSVDGTPTDTQYF
>TRBV5-1
CASKKRTHVQETQYF
>TRBV7-7
CASSKGKGSGTDTQYF
>TRBV27
CASARDPRQEKLFF
>TRBV6-1
CASSDLRGRQAFF
>TRBV5-5
CASSLQGFGEQYF
>TRBV6-1
CASRIAGAPGELFF
>TRBV5-1
CASSFTPGGTYEQYF
>TRBV9
CASSIGHGQGNNEQYF
>TRBV4-2
CASSQEGGTGREQFF
>TRBV6-4
CASSASGTSQPQHF